The entry below describes one T cell receptor (beta chain). These data belong to a study of T cells in Graves' hyperthyroidism and ophthalmopathy. Using RNA transcripts as the source, TCR beta CDR3 regions were amplified. An initial round of RT-PCR targeting the TCR CDR3 relied on the HTBI primer set. In TCRdb, the multiplex PCR reads were re-called with MiXCR into one record per CDR3 protein. The top ten clones hold 8.4% of a sample with some 720,000 distinct CDR3 sequences, about a sixth of them seen once. Trimming stripped 6 bases from V and 0 bases from J, with 12 bases between. CDR3 length: 15 residues. The germline V gene encodes CDR1 SGHTA and CDR2 FQGNSA.

The sequenced material came from blood. The chain links TRBV7-2 to TRBJ1-3, with D hard to call. The clonotype comes from a young man with Graves' hyperthyroidism. CDR3 nucleotide sequence: TGTGCCAGCAGTCTCACGAGTTTCTCTGGAAACACCATATATTTT. Amino acid sequence: CASSLTSFSGNTIYF.